This TCR beta chain emerged from a study of blood T cell repertoires in COVID-19 (dated by TCRdb to the early 2020s). With regard to the full study: Samples covering the acute and convalescent phases of COVID-19 were provided by collaborators in the United States, Italy and Spain. The prospective study material was composed of cDNA or gDNA derived from T cells, B-cell-depleted T cells, or PBMCs. Deeply sampled blood TCRbeta repertoires from subjects exposed to, actively infected with, or recovered from COVID-19 were included in the dataset. The repertoires were released in a freely available public database meant as a resource for research on the immune response to SARS-CoV-2. Samples came from the ongoing ImmuneRACE study (first 160 participants) plus 1,254 subjects from 6 global collaborators. Nearly every sample came with metadata listing a de-identified subject ID, COVID-19 status, age in years and sex. Where available, HLA class I and class II types were taken from metadata supplied by the sample provider and were not determined by assay-based typing.

According to the germline V gene (reference sequence), CDR1 reads SGHNT and CDR2 reads YYREEE. V loses 2 bases, J loses 1 base, and the germline ends lie 9 bases apart. The CDR3 sequence holds 14 residues, the cysteine and phenylalanine included. The entry retains the CDR3 DNA only, 42 bases that are in frame from base 1. Turning to this clone: The antigen it binds to is not known. One base away there is no much larger clone; base qualities are not given.

The immunoSEQ Assay, a bias-controlled multiplex PCR, was used to amplify TCRbeta CDR3 regions from genomic DNA. Concerning the study's data processing: The number of nucleated cells in each sample was estimated from the amplification of reference gene primers within the assay. To quantify the absolute abundance of each unique TCRbeta CDR3 rearrangement, sequence reads were collapsed and filtered. For each sample, productive Simpson clonality was calculated as the square root of Simpson's diversity index over productive rearrangements. TCRdb mirrors the immuneACCESS table, restricted to in-frame sequences. Some clones are absent from its copies; in checked studies, under half trace to an unresolved V gene, and the reason for the others is unknown. The V and J calls and clone size come from that table; D and trimming were worked out from the DNA. The sample profile shows around 110,000 clones; approximately 86% of them were found once. In total, the top ten clones hold around 4.5% of the sample.

Whole blood was collected in K2EDTA tubes by collaborating institutions according to the institutions' own protocols. For TCRbeta analysis, collaborators shipped samples in one of three forms: frozen whole blood, isolated PBMCs, or DNA extracted from either of those sample types. Overall study results and their limits: Clinical and demographic metadata were provided uncurated, with the amount varying by source and participant.

This clonotype was sampled from a man aged 40-50 years with acute or convalescent COVID-19. The V gene is TRBV5-4 and the J gene is TRBJ1-1; too little of a D gene remains to name it. Sequencing used peripheral blood. The nucleotide sequence reads as follows: TGTGCCAGCAGCTTCTCCACTGGGAACACTGAAGCTTTCTTT. Its protein product is CASSFSTGNTEAFF. The full variable domain, completed from the reference TRBV5-4 and TRBJ1-1 proteins outside the CDR3, reads ETGVTQSPTHLIKTRGQQVTLRCSSQSGHNTVSWYQQALGQGPQFIFQYYREEENGRGNFPPRFSGLQFPNYSSELNVNALELDDSALYLCASSFSTGNTEAFFGQGTRLTVV.